This TCR beta chain was identified during a study of cytomegalovirus exposure and HLA in healthy donors (dated by TCRdb to 2016 to 2017). A note on the overall study: According to an earlier analysis of a few hundred of the donors, about 180 million T cells yielded roughly 100 million unique TCR beta sequences and about 300 Gb of sequence data. The study aimed to test whether cataloging public T cell receptors could reveal signatures of past pathogen exposure. Every discovery cohort repertoire had been produced on one sequencing platform. Donor age, sex, ethnicity and CMV serostatus were collected together with the repertoire data. The number of donors typed differed by locus, with roughly 629-640 for A, B, C, DRB1 and DQB1, roughly 520 for DQA1, 600 to 610 for DPA1, and some 440 for DPB1. Class I and class II HLA loci were covered by the typing at four-digit resolution. Roughly 5 DR-DQ haplotypes were handled as single units for association and clustering, since linkage in the cohort was strong. Among the 398 genotyped donors, around 81% belonged to the genetic ancestry cluster associated with self-reported Caucasian donors. A later analysis re-analyzed previously published TCR beta repertoires from 660 or so donors and added high-resolution HLA genotyping to study TCR occurrence patterns. A separate validation cohort of 100 to 150 different subjects was used in addition to the roughly 670-subject first cohort. An early release that covered some 630 HLA-typed donors contained approximately 300 gigabases of sequencing data and around 85 million unique TCR sequences. Using immunosequencing, the study profiled T cell repertoires from around 670 subjects and related those repertoires to cytomegalovirus serostatus. Among some 410 genotyped donors of the cohort, an average of around 240,000 unique TCR beta nucleotide sequences were sequenced per donor, around 20% of them non-productive. To predict cytomegalovirus infection status, the study brought together high-throughput TCR immunosequencing, statistical association of individual TCRs with disease status, and machine learning. In the later analysis, no new phenotypic data were used to find candidate immune exposures; instead, reliance was placed on TCR beta sequences and their occurrence across donors. An earlier analysis of 587 of the donors used high-throughput TCR beta sequencing to judge whether each TCR beta V gene segment behaved as functional or pseudogenic. Genome-wide SNP genotypes for about 65% of the 666 donors were used in a later genetic analysis, which treated that subset as a discovery cohort.

Taken from the germline V gene, the CDR1 and CDR2 loops are LGHNA and YSLEER. The germline V and J ends show losses of 4 bases and 2 bases respectively, and no gene match explains 11 bases of the junction. CDR3 length: 17 amino acids, cysteine to phenylalanine. Kept here is only the CDR3 DNA, which spans 51 bases and is read in frame from base 1. In total, just over 650 healthy bone marrow donors made up the cohort. All cohort members were sampled while nominally healthy, although unrecorded immune exposures were likely present. The donor was CMV seronegative and was included in the group of a few hundred seronegative cohort members. Each donor provided a peripheral blood sample, and peripheral blood mononuclear cells were used for TCR beta sequencing. The Qiagen DNeasy Blood Extraction Kit was used to extract genomic DNA from the blood cell samples. Library preparation used the immunoSEQ multiplex PCR assay. For the multiplex PCR, a mixture combining 60 forward primers for TCR Vbeta segments and 13 reverse primers for TCR Jbeta segments was used. A multiplex PCR assay on genomic DNA amplified the CDR3 region of rearranged TCR beta genes. Amplified TCR beta libraries were sequenced as 87-base-pair reads on the Illumina HiSeq System. The original pipeline was this. In a later analysis, roughly 80 million unique TCR beta chains were counted across the roughly 700 repertoires, and around 11 million of these chains were shared by at least two donors. Raw reads were error-corrected and collapsed into unique sequences with a nearest-neighbor algorithm that merged closely related sequences to remove PCR and sequencing errors. Alignment of CDR3 sequences to IMGT reference sequences was used to assign V, D and J gene segments. For a sequence to be retained, a match of at least six nucleotides to both a V gene segment and a J gene segment was required. A rearrangement was called productive if the CDR3 had no stop codons and remained in frame with V and J, and every other rearrangement was called non-productive. Following IMGT convention, CDR3 was defined as the stretch from the second conserved V-encoded cysteine up to the conserved J-encoded phenylalanine. Sequences without an unambiguous match to a single V gene segment were excluded from the earlier analysis of about 600 of the donors. An earlier analysis of over 450 of the donors classified V segments as functional when productive rearrangements were above 56.7% and as segregating when the standard deviation between donors was above 5%. A statistical classification framework was built to diagnose cytomegalovirus status from the catalog of TCR beta chain sequences. In a later analysis, V and J genes were assigned by comparing TCR nucleotide sequences against IMGT/GENE-DB human TR gene sequences. A later analysis assigned CDR3 sequences and most-parsimonious VDJ recombination scenarios with the TCRdist pipeline. In a later analysis, every TCR beta chain was defined by the combination of its CDR3 amino acid sequence and its V-gene family, and reads without a unique V-gene family were dropped. To address suspected cross-contamination and a sequencing artifact, a later analysis removed approximately 590 highly shared, low-generation-probability nucleotide sequences. In a later analysis, a clonal expansion index was calculated for each public chain from normalized within-repertoire ranks of inferred template counts. Generation probabilities in a later analysis came from a VDJ recombination model fitted to out-of-frame rearrangements, and those results were checked against IGoR. In a later analysis, TCR-TCR, TCR-HLA and TCR-CMV co-occurrence was scored with hypergeometric tests, and a repertoire-size bias correction was applied to TCR pairs. To estimate false discovery rates, a later analysis permuted the HLA or CMV assignments 20 times. In a later analysis, co-occurring TCRs were grouped with DBSCAN, and TCRdist sequence similarity was added when clustering was performed within HLA-allele-positive subsets. For co-occurrence clustering, repertoires with fewer than 30,000 or more than 120,000 public chains were excluded, along with a handful of repertoires with anomalous nucleotide sharing. Held by TCRdb, this immuneACCESS table contains in-frame sequences only and omits some clones. Under half of the omission traces to an unresolved V gene where checked; the cause of the rest is unknown. That table supplies the V and J calls and clone size; D and trimming were determined from the DNA. The sample includes more than 100,000 clones, with around nine tenths observed a single time. Together, the top ten hold around 5.5% of the sample.

Study-wide findings and limitations: Because counts were too low, about 18 rarely observed V segments, including chromosome 9 orphons, were excluded from the earlier analysis of 587 of the donors. According to a later genetic analysis, donors in an Asian-associated ancestry cluster had fewer N-insertions in productive TCRs than the approximately 630-donor mean. Strong co-occurrence of HLA alleles, especially DR and DQ, made assigning TCR associations to individual alleles difficult. V-gene and J-gene trimming of TCR beta chains was associated with a missense DCLRE1C variant in a later genetic analysis, and the association was replicated in an independent cohort. In the study, about 150 TCR beta chains were listed as associated with cytomegalovirus. The cohort was sequenced for TCR beta chains only, and without alpha or paired-chain data the features that could be detected were limited. A further reported finding was that TCR beta sequences accurately predicted the HLA-A and HLA-B alleles for most subjects in the first cohort. Some IMGT-functional V segments, including TRBV6-2 and TRBV6-3, could not be distinguished by the 87-base-pair reads and were therefore excluded. For the cohort, immune exposure information was limited to CMV serostatus. Most TCR sequences were observed very rarely across donors, whereas some public TCRs were present in many individuals. In both the original and validation cohorts, the classifier was reported to diagnose cytomegalovirus status with high specificity and sensitivity. In a later analysis, the rate of TCR association differed among HLA loci, with DRB1 alleles having the most associated TCRs and HLA-C alleles having the fewest. The authors suggested that the approach could potentially be extended to other disease states and immunological phenotypes. In a later analysis, HLA-associated TCR beta chains were found to be more clonally expanded and to have lower generation probabilities than equally common non-associated chains. Correlated functional status among segregating V segments might be attributable to linkage disequilibrium, but an unknown experimental factor could not be ruled out. Because some donors lacked HLA typing at each locus, the association tests relied only on the typed subset. According to a later analysis, parvovirus B19, influenza, CMV and Epstein-Barr virus appeared linked to several top co-occurrence clusters. Most CMV-associated TCR beta chains appeared to be HLA-restricted in a later analysis, and the HLA associations seemed to be driven largely by CMV exposure. In an earlier analysis of 587 of the donors, most TCR beta V segments appeared in productive rearrangements about 87% or about 30% of the time, broadly matching IMGT annotations. Sequencing depth was assumed to be roughly uniform across donors in the presence/absence analyses, though that assumption may not hold. A cluster of highly shared sequence variants was judged likely to be a technical artifact of the sequencing pipeline. In vitro tests confirmed that a few of the cytomegalovirus-associated TCR beta chains recognize cytomegalovirus antigens. In a later analysis, 15,000 to 20,000 TCR beta sequences were associated with specific HLA alleles at a false discovery rate of 0.05.

As regards this clone: The specificity of this receptor is unknown. Base qualities are missing; no much larger clone stands one base away.

This receptor was obtained from a woman in her 30s in good health and CMV-seronegative. Sequencing input: PBMCs. Recombination connected TRBV4-3 to TRBJ2-4; 7 bases in between match TRBD1. Read as DNA, the sequence is TGCGCCAGCAGCCTATCCGGGACAGCCTCTACCAAAAACATTCAGTACTTC. Its protein reads: CASSLSGTASTKNIQYF.